The source of this T cell receptor (beta chain) is a study of OX40 agonist ivuxolimab in advanced cancers. Study as a whole: Patients received intravenous ivuxolimab every 2 weeks at 0.01 to 10 mg/kg. The study, taken as a whole, reports: Dosing at 0.1 to 3.0 mg/kg was accompanied by clonal expansion of CD4+ and CD8+ blood T cells by week 6. With doses of 0.1-3.0 mg/kg, partial responders showed among the lowest clonal expansion.

Blood specimens came from baseline, cycle 4 day 1, and cycle 7 day 1. On this clone: Its target is not known.

Sequenced by immunoSEQ multiplex PCR; TCRdb stores in-frame clones only, minus some. The sample holds 65,000 to 80,000 clones, around 90% seen once. This TCR was recovered from an adult with an advanced solid tumor such as melanoma, head and neck, liver or kidney cancer. Sequenced here: CD4+ or CD8+ T cells sorted from blood, sampled in a trial of the OX40 agonist ivuxolimab.

Here the CDR3 reads CASSPGQGYEQYF. The CDR3 DNA reads TGTGCCAGCAGCCCTGGACAGGGGTACGAGCAGTACTTC. The chain recombines TRBV7-9 with TRBJ2-7, with 9 bases lining up with TRBD1. CDR3 size: 13 residues. Trimming removed 5 bases from V and 4 bases from J; junction bases left unmatched: 3. CDR1 is SEHNR and CDR2 is FQNEAQ in the germline V gene (reference sequence).